The 21 T cell receptor delta chains presented below share a single source sample, sequenced in a study of delta chains in infants with herpesvirus infections (dated by TCRdb to 2021 to 2024). Library construction relied on RT-PCR. The instrument was an Illumina MiSeq. PBMC RNA was reverse transcribed with SuperScript II using gamma-chain- and delta-chain-specific primers to generate TCR cDNA. With CATT, TCRdb called clones again from the public reads; duplicate DNA rows were later joined. The sample table holds 600 to 850 delta-chain clones, of which over 12% were seen once. Around 12% of the sample goes to the ten largest clones. The sample consisted of peripheral blood, taken at time point 1 of longitudinal follow-up. The receptors come from a human donor who was a Ugandan infant, either HIV-exposed or HIV-unexposed (not recorded which).

This clone was detected a few times. A read error may explain this, as a much larger clone is one base away. The chain recombines TRDV3 with TRDJ1; TRDD3 is a possible D gene (5 bases). This CDR3 has 17 amino acids. Looked up from germline, CDR1 is TVYSNPD and CDR2 is GDNSRS (reference sequence). Trimming cost V 4 bases and J 0 bases, with 24 bases left between them. Here the CDR3 reads CACGLRFGESYTDKLIF. The DNA of the CDR3 is TGTGCCTGCGGCCTCCGCTTTGGGGAATCGTACACCGATAAACTCATCTTT.

Comment on this clone: Additional DNA sequences in this sample encode the identical CDR3. No V gene was called, though TRDJ1 was called as the J gene. The CDR3 covers 13 residues. The CDR3 here is CAVGLGLTDKLIF. Here the CDR3 DNA reads TGTGCTGTGGGGCTTGGGCTCACCGATAAACTCATCTTT.

Note on this clone: A far larger clone differs by one base, so this is likely a read error. This rearrangement joins TRDV1 to TRDJ1, with 11 nucleotides matching TRDD3. This CDR3 is built from 21 residues. Germline V gene sequence: CDR1 TSWWSYY, CDR2 QGS. CDR3 amino acids: CALGELHADPNWGIKSDNLIF. In DNA form, the CDR3 reads TGTGCTCTTGGGGAACTCCACGCGGACCCAAACTGGGGGATAAAGTCCGATAATCTCATCTTT.

On this clone: It differs at one base from a far larger clone, so likely a read error. The sample carries other DNA sequences with the same CDR3. The chain carries TRDV1 and TRDJ1; a possible D gene is TRDD3 (6 bases). CDR1 and CDR2 from the germline V gene are TSWWSYY and QGS. This CDR3 comprises 16 residues. The CDR3 DNA reads TGTGCACTTGGGGAACTCCACGGCTGGGGAACCGATAAACTCATCTTT. Translation gives CALGELHGWGTDKLIF.

Note on this clone: This clone may be a read error of a much larger clone one base away. This chain uses TRDV1 with TRDJ1, with no clear D. V was shortened by 1 base and J by 11 bases, with 20 bases between the two germline ends. Germline CDR1 and CDR2: TSWWSYY and QGS. The CDR3 length is 15 residues. CDR3 region: CALGEPPSVLVGLIF. The DNA for the CDR3 is TGTGCTCTTGGGGAACCCCCCTCCGTTTTGGTTGGCCTCATCTTT.

By its share, this clone is medium-sized. The assigned J gene is TRDJ1, but the V gene is uncalled; the table assigns TRDD3, which was not confirmed against the DNA. The CDR3 runs 21 residues. Here the CDR3 reads CAVEDLYTDFGGYRYTDKLIF. The CDR3 DNA sequence: TGTGCTGTGGAAGACCTTTATACTGATTTTGGTGGATACCGGTACACCGATAAACTCATCTTT.

This clone is large. The chain couples TRDV2 to TRDJ3; 11 nucleotides agree with TRDD3. With V trimmed by 3 bases and J by 2 bases, 8 bases remained unmatched. Germline loops: CDR1 GEAIGNYY, CDR2 EKD. This CDR3 region has 19 residues. CDR3 protein: CACDLLGDRRPWDTRQMFF. CDR3 coding DNA: TGTGCCTGTGACTTACTGGGGGATAGGAGGCCCTGGGACACCCGACAGATGTTTTTC.

This clone is termed large. The J gene is TRDJ1, the V gene TRAV29/DV5; 7 bases fit TRDD3. Germline CDR1 NSMFDY, CDR2 ISSIKDK. The junction had 13 bases not matched to a gene; V was cut back by 1 base and J by 7 bases. The CDR3 contains 15 residues. DNA for the CDR3: TGTGCAGCAAGCCCTCCCTGTTACTGGGGACCTAAACTCATCTTT. Its protein product is CAASPPCYWGPKLIF. The entire variable domain, with the rest obtained from reference TRAV29/DV5 and TRDJ1, is as follows: DQQVKQNSPSLSVQEGRISILNCDYTNSMFDYFLWYKKYPAEGPTFLISISSIKDKNEDGRFTVFLNKSAKHLSLHIVPSQPGDSAVYFCAASPPCYWGPKLIFGKGTRVTVEP.

Points on this clone: Given a far larger clone just one base away, this is likely a sequencing read error. The chain has TRDV2 and TRDJ2; D perhaps matches TRDD3 (6 bases). TCRdb offers no J gene call, so here the DNA was matched to germline to obtain one. Trimming shortened V by 0 bases and J by 3 bases, and 7 bases separated the two germline ends. CDR1 and CDR2 from the germline V gene are GEAIGNYY and EKD. CDR3 length equals 14 residues. The CDR3 bases are TGTGCCTGTGACACCCGGGGGATGACAGCACAACTCTTCTTT. Its translation is CACDTRGMTAQLFF.

Turning to this clone: A much larger clone differs from this one at a single base, so this may be a read error. The chain carries TRDV1 and TRDJ1, with TRDD3 matching 7 bases. The CDR3 consists of 15 residues. CDR1 and CDR2 (germline): TSWWSYY, QGS. CDR3: CALGEGGWPTNKLIF. The CDR3 DNA is TGTGCTCTTGGGGAGGGGGGATGGCCCACCAATAAACTCATCTTT.

Concerning this clone itself: A far larger clone is off by one base, so a read error is likely. The chain joins TRDV2 to TRDJ3, with D tentatively TRDD3 (5 bases). Germline values: CDR1 GEAIGNYY, CDR2 EKD. The CDR3 length is 16 residues. CDR3 nucleotides: TGTGCCTGTGACACCGTCGCGGGCTGGGACACCCAACAGATGTTTTTC. Translating it yields CACDTVAGWDTQQMFF.

Sample share makes this clone large. The gene calls are TRDV1 and TRDJ1; 8 bases are a match to TRDD3. CDR1 and CDR2 from the germline V gene are TSWWSYY and QGS. This CDR3 is 22 amino acids long. Trimming removed 0 bases from V and 0 bases from J; junction bases left unmatched: 21. The CDR3 protein is CALGELGGSSFWGTLYTDKLIF. For the CDR3, the DNA is TGTGCTCTTGGGGAACTTGGGGGTTCCTCCTTCTGGGGGACACTGTACACCGATAAACTCATCTTT.

This clone was seen only a few times. The chain has TRDV2 and TRDJ3; 7 bases agree with TRDD3. TCRdb carries no J gene annotation; the J gene was assigned here by matching the DNA with germline. There are 20 residues in the CDR3. The germline gives CDR1 GEAIGNYY, CDR2 EKD. V lost 1 base and J lost 5; bases outside the gene matches: 16. The CDR3 reads CACDTAGGSVGYGDTRQMFF. In DNA form, the CDR3 reads TGTGCCTGTGACACGGCTGGGGGTTCCGTCGGGTACGGGGACACCCGACAGATGTTTTTC.

This clone was counted a few times. Given a far larger clone just one base away, this is likely a sequencing read error. V gene TRDV1 combines with J gene TRDJ1, with 9 bases matching TRDD2. This CDR3 region has 21 residues. Germline CDR1 TSWWSYY, CDR2 QGS. The CDR3 spells CALGGAFLPPEGIGYTDRLIF. Here the CDR3 DNA reads TGTGCTCTTGGGGGGGCCTTCCTACCTCCAGAGGGGATTGGTTACACCGATAGACTCATCTTT.

This clone is judged large (0.1 to 1%). The chain employs TRDV2 and TRDJ2; 7 bases fit TRDD3. This CDR3 is 15 amino acids long. The germline gives CDR1 GEAIGNYY, CDR2 EKD. V lost 2 bases to trimming and J lost 0 bases; unmatched junction nucleotides: 2. In DNA, the CDR3 is TGTGCCTGTGACATTGGGGGAGCTTTGACAGCACAACTCTTCTTT. Amino acids: CACDIGGALTAQLFF.

Comment on this clone: With a much larger clone just one base away, this may be a read error. This chain links TRDV1 with TRDJ1; the D is unclear. TCRdb is silent on the J gene; assignment here came from matching the DNA to germline. This CDR3 has 17 residues. The germline V and J ends were trimmed by 0 bases and 7 bases, with 21 bases remaining between them. In germline, CDR1 is TSWWSYY, CDR2 QGS. Written as DNA, the CDR3 is TGTGCTCTTGGGGAACTTCGAGGTCCAAATCGGACGCTTAAACTCATCTTT. Its protein is CALGELRGPNRTLKLIF.

Only a few counts were recorded for this clone. The gene calls are TRDV1 and TRDJ1; 11 nucleotides match TRDD3. The CDR3 has 17 amino acids. Germline V gives CDR1 TSWWSYY, CDR2 QGS. The V gene end was trimmed by 7 bases and the J gene end by 6 bases; junction bases not matched to a gene: 16. The CDR3 DNA reads TGTGCTCTTGATTTTCCTATTCTGGGGGATACCGGCAATAAACTCATCTTT. It specifies CALDFPILGDTGNKLIF.

The V gene is TRDV1, the J gene TRDJ1; D possibly corresponds to TRDD2 (6 bases). V lost 0 bases to trimming and J lost 0 bases, with 26 bases between them. CDR1 is TSWWSYY, CDR2 QGS, per germline. This CDR3 spans 21 amino acids. CDR3: CALGELGASSAGKGYTDKLIF. The CDR3, as DNA: TGTGCTCTTGGGGAACTGGGGGCTTCCTCCGCTGGAAAAGGTTACACCGATAAACTCATCTTT.

By sample share, this clone is large. In nucleotides, the CDR3 is TGTGCCTTCGAGGATCCTCCTTTTATGACAGCACAACTCTTCTTT. Its translation is CAFEDPPFMTAQLFF. The V call is TRDV3, the J call TRDJ2; D gene unclear. The CDR3 has 15 amino acids. Germline loops: CDR1 TVYSNPD, CDR2 GDNSRS (reference sequence). The V and J ends lost 3 bases and 3 bases respectively, with 17 bases between them.

The rearrangement uses TRDV2 and TRDJ1; 12 nucleotides agree with TRDD3. TCRdb records no J gene; here it was assigned by comparing the DNA to germline. Per the germline V gene, CDR1 is GEAIGNYY and CDR2 is EKD. This CDR3 region has 19 residues. V lost 0 bases to trimming and J lost 4 bases; unmatched junction nucleotides: 14. In nucleotides, the CDR3 is TGTGCCTGTGACACCCTGGTACTGGGGGATACCGAGGAGCACGATAAACTCATCTTT. Its translation is CACDTLVLGDTEEHDKLIF.

This clone ranks as large (0.1 to 1%). V is TRDV1 and J is TRDJ1; TRDD3 matches 10 bases. V shed 2 bases, J shed 3 bases, and the junction held 21 bases outside the gene matches. The germline V gene encodes CDR1 TSWWSYY and CDR2 QGS. This CDR3 is built from 21 residues. The CDR3 reads CALGEDRSSGGYGRMADKLIF. CDR3 nucleotide sequence: TGTGCTCTTGGGGAAGACAGATCATCCGGGGGATACGGAAGAATGGCCGATAAACTCATCTTT.